The 23 T cell receptor beta chains listed next were all sequenced from one sample in a study of regulatory T cells in long-lasting Graves disease. The time point is: newly diagnosed GD, antithyroid drugs for less than 3 months. PBMC RNA served as the TCR library source. Arm-PCR of CDR3 regions and iRepertoire HTBI primers were the basis on which TCR beta libraries were built. One entry per CDR3 protein results from TCRdb running MiXCR on the multiplex PCR reads. The sample contains about 300,000 distinct CDR3 sequences, 15% to 20% of which appear only once. This specimen consisted of peripheral blood mononuclear cells (PBMCs), obtained at new diagnosis, from a patient treated with antithyroid drugs. The source of these receptors is a female donor with Graves disease.

This clonotype was counted ten times or more. This sequence joins TRBV19 and TRBJ2-1; the D gene is possibly TRBD2 (5 bases). Germline CDR1 LNHDA, CDR2 SQIVND (reference sequence). The CDR3 consists of 12 residues. V lost 6 bases and J lost 10, with 13 bases in between. The CDR3 sequence is CASSGMGVEQFF. The CDR3 DNA follows: TGTGCCAGTAGCGGGATGGGCGTAGAGCAGTTCTTC.

This clonotype was found many times. The gene calls are TRBV18 and TRBJ2-7, with D perhaps matching TRBD1 (7 bases). The CDR3 runs to 14 residues. V lost 0 bases and J 4 bases, leaving 10 bases between the germline ends. CDR1 and CDR2 from the germline V gene are KGHSH and LQKENI. CDR3 loop: CASSPPEGAYEQYF. The CDR3 DNA is TGTGCCAGCTCACCACCGGAGGGGGCATACGAGCAGTACTTC.

This clonotype was picked up many times. V usage is TRBV5-1 and J usage is TRBJ2-7; 11 bases agree with TRBD1. V dropped 1 base and J dropped 3; count of bases not matched to a gene: 9. CDR3 length equals 17 residues. Germline values: CDR1 SGHRS, CDR2 YFSETQ. In DNA form, the CDR3 reads TGCGCCAGCAGCTTGCGGACAGGGGGCCTTCTGGACTACGAGCAGTACTTC. Translated: CASSLRTGGLLDYEQYF.

This clonotype was counted once. A single base is all that separates this from a far larger clone, so a read error is likely. The gene calls are TRBV6-1 and TRBJ2-3; D gene unclear. The CDR3 consists of 14 residues. Per germline, CDR1 MNHNS and CDR2 SASEGT. Trimming took 3 bases from V and 2 from J, leaving 9 bases between them. The CDR3 loop reads CASSDPSATDTQYF. Written as DNA, the CDR3 is TGTGCCAGCAGTGACCCCTCCGCCACAGATACGCAGTATTTT.

This clonotype was found many times. J is TRBJ2-7 and V is TRBV20-1; perhaps D is TRBD1 or TRBD2 (5 bases each). Trimming stripped 6 bases from V and 0 bases from J, with 18 bases between. In germline, CDR1 is DFQATT, CDR2 SNEGSKA (reference sequence). This CDR3 is 15 amino acids long. Here the CDR3 DNA reads TGCAGTGCGGTCGGAGACGGGGCAAGCTCCTACGAGCAGTACTTC. Translated: CSAVGDGASSYEQYF.

The V call is TRBV20-1, the J call TRBJ2-1, with TRBD2 matching over 16 bases. V shed 0 bases and J 2 bases; nucleotides not matched to a gene: 10. Germline CDR1 reads DFQATT; CDR2 reads SNEGSKA (reference sequence). The CDR3 is 20 amino acids. CDR3 bases: TGCAGTGCTAGAGATACAGGGGGGACTAGCGGGAGGGGCACCTACAATGAGCAGTTCTTC. As protein: CSARDTGGTSGRGTYNEQFF.

Details on this clonotype: A clone one base away is much larger, so this may be a read error. This chain joins TRBV12-3 or TRBV12-4 and TRBJ2-1; 14 bases align to TRBD2. The CDR3 is 15 amino acids. Germline trimming cut 6 bases from V and 6 bases from J; bases unmatched to any gene: 4. CDR3 in DNA: TGTGCCAGCAGGGGGGGACTAGCGGGAGTCAATGAGCAGTTCTTC. As protein: CASRGGLAGVNEQFF.

As for this clonotype: A much larger clonotype is one base distant, so this may be a read error. V usage is TRBV28 and J usage is TRBJ2-5, with D perhaps assigned TRBD1 or TRBD2 (6 bases each). The CDR3 runs to 16 residues. The germline V gene has CDR1 MDHEN and CDR2 SYDVKM. Written as DNA, the CDR3 is TGTGACAGCAGTTTGGGGGGCAGGTCGGGACAAGAGACCCAGTACTTC. It codes for CDSSLGGRSGQETQYF.

The chain recombines TRBV20-1 with TRBJ1-1; D not resolved. The CDR3 consists of 13 residues. The V end was cut by 7 bases, the J end by 1 base, with 13 bases between. The germline V gene encodes CDR1 DFQATT and CDR2 SNEGSKA (reference sequence). The CDR3: CSVDRPKNTEAFF. CDR3 nucleotides: TGCAGTGTTGACCGACCGAAGAACACTGAAGCTTTCTTT.

This clonotype came up many times. V is TRBV5-1 and J is TRBJ1-1; no definite D call. This CDR3 has 16 amino acids. Germline V CDR1 and CDR2: SGHRS, YFSETQ. Trimming shortened V by 5 bases and J by 1 base, and 18 bases separated the two germline ends. The CDR3 DNA sequence: TGCGCCAGCAGAGCCCGACCCCCCGCCAGGAACACTGAAGCTTTCTTT. Residues: CASRARPPARNTEAFF.

The chain carries TRBV27 and TRBJ2-1, with TRBD2 matching 9 bases. CDR1 is MNHEY and CDR2 is SMNVEV in the germline V gene (reference sequence). The CDR3 extends over 15 amino acids. The trim removed 7 bases at V and 0 bases at J, leaving 4 bases unmatched. CDR3 nucleotide sequence: TGTGCCAGCACCGGGACTAGCAGCTCCTACAATGAGCAGTTCTTC. The encoded protein is CASTGTSSSYNEQFF.

This clonotype was found a few times. In DNA form, the CDR3 reads TGCGCCAGCAGTGGGACTAGCGGGAGCCCTGGCTACGAGCAGTACTTC. Translating it yields CASSGTSGSPGYEQYF. V usage is TRBV10-2 and J usage is TRBJ2-7; 13 nucleotides agree with TRBD2. The CDR3 is made up of 16 amino acids. V lost 4 bases, J lost 3 bases, and 6 bases stayed unmatched. Looked up from germline, CDR1 is WSHSY and CDR2 is SAAADI.

The V and J genes are TRBV11-2 and TRBJ2-7; D is possibly TRBD1 or TRBD2 (5 bases each). Germline CDR1 SGHAT, CDR2 FQNNGV. This CDR3 comprises 14 residues. Trimming stripped 7 bases from V and 0 bases from J, with 13 bases between. CDR3 loop: CASKSRDGSYEQYF. In nucleotides, the CDR3 is TGTGCCAGCAAATCCCGGGACGGCTCCTACGAGCAGTACTTC.

V is TRBV4-1 and J is TRBJ1-5; D is perhaps TRBD1 (6 bases). The germline CDR1 and CDR2 sequences are MGHRA and YSYEKL. Between the trimmed V and J ends, which lost 0 bases and 1 base, there was a span of 7 bases. This CDR3 has 15 residues. The CDR3 nucleotides read TGCGCCAGCAGCCAAGACGACAGGAGCAATCAGCCCCAGCATTTT. Translating gives CASSQDDRSNQPQHF.

This clonotype appeared a few times. This rearrangement joins TRBV2 to TRBJ1-4; D is undetermined. Germline V gene data show CDR1 as SNHLY and CDR2 as FYNNEI. V was cut by 4 bases and J by 6 bases, with 12 bases left in between. The CDR3 consists of 14 residues. Written as DNA, the CDR3 is TGTGCCAGCAGTGGGAGAGTAGTAGATGAAAAACTGTTTTTT. Amino acids: CASSGRVVDEKLFF.

This clonotype came up many times. The chain links TRBV4-1 to TRBJ2-5, with unresolved D. The CDR3 has 14 residues. Germline loops: CDR1 MGHRA, CDR2 YSYEKL. The germline V and J ends were trimmed by 1 base and 0 bases, with 6 bases remaining between them. The CDR3 coding sequence is TGCGCCAGCAGCCAAGGTGCCTACCAAGAGACCCAGTACTTC. Residues: CASSQGAYQETQYF.

The chain is built from TRBV20-1 and TRBJ2-1; 9 bases line up with TRBD2. This CDR3 comprises 15 residues. J lost 10 bases, V lost 1 base, and 11 bases had no gene match. Germline V gives CDR1 DFQATT, CDR2 SNEGSKA (reference sequence). The CDR3, as DNA: TGCAGTGCTAGAGTGTGGCGGGAGGGAGCCTACGAGCAGTTCTTC. Translation: CSARVWREGAYEQFF.

Regarding this clonotype: Only one base separates this from a far larger clonotype, so it likely reflects a read error. This sequence joins TRBV27 and TRBJ2-3; D possibly corresponds to TRBD1 (6 bases). The J call could be wrong; TRBJ2-1 is a better fit for the DNA end. This CDR3 contains 15 residues. Germline values: CDR1 MNHEY, CDR2 SMNVEV (reference sequence). The CDR3 loop is CASSLSPDSFYEQFF. CDR3 nucleotide sequence: TGTGCCAGCAGTTTATCTCCGGACAGTTTCTACGAGCAGTTCTTC.

This clonotype was counted at least ten times. V gene TRBV7-8 combines with J gene TRBJ2-2, with 7 bases aligning to TRBD1. There are 16 residues in the CDR3. The germline V gene has CDR1 SGHVS and CDR2 FQNEAQ. The ends lost 1 base at V and 7 bases at J; junction bases unmatched: 9. CDR3 region: CASSLEQGRASGELFF. In DNA form, the CDR3 reads TGTGCCAGCAGCTTAGAACAGGGGCGAGCGAGCGGGGAGCTGTTTTTT.

This chain links TRBV29-1 with TRBJ1-1; D possibly corresponds to TRBD1 (6 bases). CDR1 is SQVTM and CDR2 is ANQGSEA in the germline V gene. Trimming removed 8 bases at V and 0 bases at J, with 13 bases between. The CDR3 sequence is 13 residues long. The CDR3 DNA reads TGCAGCTCAATCAGGGGTGTGAACACTGAAGCTTTCTTT. Protein: CSSIRGVNTEAFF.

This clonotype was seen only a few times. The chain combines TRBV28 with TRBJ2-1; D possibly corresponds to TRBD2 (6 bases). V dropped 5 bases and J dropped 5 bases, with 13 bases sitting between them. The CDR3 length is 14 residues. CDR1 and CDR2 from the germline V gene are MDHEN and SYDVKM. Here the CDR3 DNA reads TGTGCCAGCAGTCCCAGCGGGTCTCACAATGAGCAGTTCTTC. Translation gives CASSPSGSHNEQFF.

The sample holds many counts of this clonotype. The chain carries TRBV18 and TRBJ2-7; 11 bases fit TRBD1. The germline V gene encodes CDR1 KGHSH and CDR2 LQKENI. V was clipped by 5 bases and J by 6 bases; unmatched bases: 6. The CDR3 is 14 amino acids. CDR3 loop: CASSSKGQGGEQYF. For the CDR3, the DNA is TGTGCCAGCTCATCCAAGGGACAGGGGGGCGAGCAGTACTTC.

Details on this clonotype: A much larger clone differs from this one at a single base, so this may be a read error. Because the CDR3 is missing its conserved closing phenylalanine or tryptophan, this is likely a read error. The chain uses TRBV19 and TRBJ1-1, with TRBD1 identical over 7 bases. From germline, CDR1 is LNHDA and CDR2 SQIVND (reference sequence). The CDR3 is made up of 14 amino acids. With 3 bases clipped from V and 4 bases from J, the junction kept 5 bases outside the gene matches. The CDR3 bases are TGTGCCAGTAGTATTGACAGGGTGGGCACTGAAGCTTTCTCT. Translation: CASSIDRVGTEAFS.